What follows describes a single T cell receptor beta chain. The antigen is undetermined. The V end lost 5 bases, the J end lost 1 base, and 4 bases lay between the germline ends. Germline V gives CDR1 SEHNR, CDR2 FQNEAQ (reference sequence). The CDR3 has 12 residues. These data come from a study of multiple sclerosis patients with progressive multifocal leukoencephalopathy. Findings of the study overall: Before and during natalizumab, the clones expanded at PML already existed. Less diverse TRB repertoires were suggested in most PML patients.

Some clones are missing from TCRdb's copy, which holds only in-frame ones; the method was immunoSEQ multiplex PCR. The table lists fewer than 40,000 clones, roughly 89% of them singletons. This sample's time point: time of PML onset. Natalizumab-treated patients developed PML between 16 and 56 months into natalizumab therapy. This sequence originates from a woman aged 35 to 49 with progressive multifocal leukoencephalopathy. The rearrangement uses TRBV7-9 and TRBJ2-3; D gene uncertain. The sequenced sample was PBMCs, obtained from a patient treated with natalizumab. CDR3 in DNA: TGTGCCAGCAGCCCACGCACAGATACGCAGTATTTT. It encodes CASSPRTDTQYF.